This T cell receptor beta chain was retrieved from a study of blood T cells in healthy people across ages. Notes on the study in general: Per-million-T-cell TCR beta diversity fell roughly linearly with age.

Using a J-beta primer mix together with a sample-barcoded 5' primer, a second PCR was run for about 6 to 11 cycles. TCRdb re-derived calls from the 5' RACE reads in MiXCR, one entry per CDR3 protein. Found here are roughly 860,000 distinct CDR3 sequences, 55% to 65% of them singletons; the top ten hold around a quarter. The CDR3 has 13 residues. Germline V gene data show CDR1 as DFQATT and CDR2 as SNEGSKA (reference sequence). V was shortened by 0 bases and J by 3 bases, with 8 bases between the two germline ends. As regards this clonotype: The antigen is unknown.

This sequence was found in a man younger than 40 in good health. The sample taken for sequencing was blood. The chain couples TRBV20-1 to TRBJ1-1; a weak D match, TRBD1 (5 bases). CDR3 region: CSAREGRYTEAFF. CDR3 bases: TGCAGTGCTAGAGAGGGGCGATACACTGAAGCTTTCTTT.